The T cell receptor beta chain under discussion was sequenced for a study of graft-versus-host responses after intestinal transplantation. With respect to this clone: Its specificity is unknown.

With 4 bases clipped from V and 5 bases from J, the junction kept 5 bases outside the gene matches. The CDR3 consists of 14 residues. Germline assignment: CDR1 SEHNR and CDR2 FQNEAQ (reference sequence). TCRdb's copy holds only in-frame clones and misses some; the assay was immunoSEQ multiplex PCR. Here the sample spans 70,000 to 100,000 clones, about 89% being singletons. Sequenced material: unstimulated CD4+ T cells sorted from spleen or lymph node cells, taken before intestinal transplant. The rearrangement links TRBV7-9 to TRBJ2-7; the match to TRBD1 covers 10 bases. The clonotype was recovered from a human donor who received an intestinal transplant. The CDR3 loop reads CASSSPGQGNEQYF. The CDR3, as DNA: TGTGCCAGCAGCTCGCCGGGACAGGGGAACGAGCAGTACTTC.